Below, 8 T cell receptor beta chains from the same sample are listed, as sequenced in a study of beta chain features in type 1 diabetes. Expressed TCRB transcripts were sequenced, since all the RNA that had been isolated was reverse transcribed. Assay: immunoSEQ multiplex PCR; the TCRdb copy retains only in-frame clones and omits some. The table has nearly 350,000 clones, under 8.5% seen once; the top ten hold more than 0.4%. The sequenced sample was central memory CD4+ T cells from blood. All receptors derive from a woman aged 18-29 years in good health.

This clone was detected only a few times. Additional DNA sequences in this sample encode the identical CDR3. This chain joins TRBV20-1 and TRBJ2-5, with D possibly being TRBD2 (5 bases). Between the trimmed V and J ends, which lost 3 bases and 5 bases, there was a span of 7 bases. The CDR3 is 11 residues long. Germline-derived CDR1 and CDR2 are DFQATT and SNEGSKA (reference sequence). CDR3 sequence reads: CSASPGETQYF. The CDR3 nucleotides read TGCAGTGCTAGCCCGGGGGAGACCCAGTACTTC.

This clone was counted a few times. This chain joins TRBV28 and TRBJ1-1, with a tentative D call TRBD1 (6 bases). V was shortened by 7 bases and J by 2 bases, with 17 bases between the two germline ends. The CDR3 has 15 amino acids. Germline values: CDR1 MDHEN, CDR2 SYDVKM. This chain's CDR3 is CASIQGSIGNTEAFF. The CDR3 nucleotides are TGTGCCAGCATTCAGGGGAGTATAGGAAACACTGAAGCTTTCTTT. Together with reference TRBV28 and TRBJ1-1, the CDR3 gives the full variable domain: DVKVTQSSRYLVKRTGEKVFLECVQDMDHENMFWYRQDPGLGLRLIYFSYDVKMKEKGDIPEGYSVSREKKERFSLILESASTNQTSMYLCASIQGSIGNTEAFFGQGTRLTVV.

In this sample, this clone turned up many times. This chain joins TRBV10-3 and TRBJ2-3, with TRBD2 as a possible D gene (5 bases). Germline V gives CDR1 ENHRY, CDR2 SYGVKD. The CDR3 runs to 11 residues. V lost 5 bases, J lost 7 bases, and 7 bases lay in between. The CDR3 spells CAISSSHTQYF. The DNA for the CDR3 is TGTGCCATCAGTTCTAGCCATACGCAGTATTTT.

This chain connects TRBV5-1 to TRBJ2-1, with 8 positions matching TRBD2. The CDR3 is 17 residues long. From germline, CDR1 is SGHRS and CDR2 YFSETQ. V gave up 0 bases and J gave up 8 bases; unmatched junction bases: 13. DNA for the CDR3: TGCGCCAGCAGCTTGGTTGTTAGCGGGACGCGGGGGGATGAGCAGTTCTTC. Translation gives CASSLVVSGTRGDEQFF.

V usage is TRBV5-1 and J usage is TRBJ1-1; 9 bases agree with TRBD1. This CDR3 has 17 residues. Germline values: CDR1 SGHRS, CDR2 YFSETQ. Trimming took 4 bases from V and 1 from J; bases not matched to a gene: 11. CDR3 region: CASSPVGQGMGNTEAFF. In DNA, the CDR3 is TGCGCCAGCAGCCCAGTTGGACAGGGGATGGGGAACACTGAAGCTTTCTTT.

The chain couples TRBV9 to TRBJ1-4; 7 bases map to TRBD1. The germline V gene has CDR1 SGDLS and CDR2 YYNGEE. CDR3 length equals 15 residues. V lost 2 bases, J lost 3 bases, and 4 bases stayed unmatched. DNA of the CDR3: TGTGCCAGCAGCGTCACAGGGGTCTCTAATGAAAAACTGTTTTTT. Its translation: CASSVTGVSNEKLFF.

The V call is TRBV5-6, the J call TRBJ1-1; perhaps TRBD1 as D (5 bases). V shed 4 bases and J shed 7 bases, with 8 bases lying between them. Germline V gives CDR1 SGHDT, CDR2 YYEEEE. The CDR3 has 11 residues. CDR3 region: CASSNRGEAFF. The DNA of the CDR3 is TGTGCCAGCAGCAATAGGGGTGAAGCTTTCTTT.

A few counts support this clone. The CDR3 region is CASSLLPGQGYEQYF. CDR3 DNA: TGTGCCAGCAGCTTACTGCCGGGACAGGGGTACGAGCAGTACTTC. The rearrangement joins TRBV5-6 to TRBJ2-7; 10 nucleotides line up with TRBD1. Trimming took 2 bases from V and 4 from J; bases not matched to a gene: 6. CDR1 SGHDT and CDR2 YYEEEE come from the germline V gene. CDR3 length: 15 residues.